These T cell receptor beta chains were read from a single sample in a study of regulatory T cells in long-lasting Graves disease. One entry per CDR3 protein results from TCRdb running MiXCR on the multiplex PCR reads. The table records hundreds of thousands of distinct CDR3 sequences, 15% to 20% of them present only once. Sequenced here: peripheral blood mononuclear cells (PBMCs), sampled at new diagnosis, from a patient treated with antithyroid drugs. These receptors were taken from a female donor with Graves disease. CDR3s include the opening cysteine and the closing phenylalanine or tryptophan. The order of the fields is clone size, V gene, J gene, D gene, CDR3 DNA, CDR3 protein. A D gene is named only where the DNA matches it firmly. A row's size may be missing; if present it is once, few, many or a size class.

clone size: many; V gene: TRBV9; J gene: TRBJ2-7; D gene: NA; CDR3 DNA: TGTGCCAGCAGCGCCGGGACATCATCCTACGAGCAGTACTTC; CDR3 protein: CASSAGTSSYEQYF
clone size: many; V gene: TRBV2; J gene: TRBJ1-1; D gene: NA; CDR3 DNA: TGTGCCAGCAGTTATCTGGCCTTTAAAGTTCGAGCTTTCTTT; CDR3 protein: CASSYLAFKVRAFF
clone size: many; V gene: TRBV24-1; J gene: TRBJ2-3; D gene: NA; CDR3 DNA: TGTGCCACCAGTTATACGCGGGGCGTCACAGATACGCAGTATTTT; CDR3 protein: CATSYTRGVTDTQYF
clone size: few; V gene: TRBV12-3/TRBV12-4; J gene: TRBJ2-1; D gene: NA; CDR3 DNA: TGTGCCAGCAGCAAGGACTCGCATCGGTTCTTC; CDR3 protein: CASSKDSHRFF
clone size: many; V gene: TRBV2; J gene: TRBJ2-7; D gene: NA; CDR3 DNA: TGTGCCAGCAGTGTTTACAGGGCCGTGGACGAGCAGTACTTC; CDR3 protein: CASSVYRAVDEQYF
clone size: NA; V gene: TRBV7-3; J gene: TRBJ2-1; D gene: TRBD2; CDR3 DNA: TGTGCCAGCAGCTTAGGTGTTAGCGGGAGAACTGAGCAGTTCTTC; CDR3 protein: CASSLGVSGRTEQFF
clone size: NA; V gene: TRBV4-1; J gene: TRBJ2-2; D gene: NA; CDR3 DNA: TGCGCCAGCAGCCAAGATGCAGGGCGGACCGGGGAGCTGTTTTTT; CDR3 protein: CASSQDAGRTGELFF
clone size: many; V gene: TRBV30; J gene: TRBJ2-7; D gene: NA; CDR3 DNA: TGTGCCTGGAGTGTTGAGGGGGGCCACGAGCAGTACTTC; CDR3 protein: CAWSVEGGHEQYF
clone size: many; V gene: TRBV2; J gene: TRBJ2-7; D gene: TRBD1; CDR3 DNA: TGTGCCAGCACCCCACGGGGGACAGGAGGCTACGAGCAGTACTTC; CDR3 protein: CASTPRGTGGYEQYF
clone size: NA; V gene: TRBV7-9; J gene: TRBJ1-4; D gene: NA; CDR3 DNA: TGTGCCAGCAGCTTAGGAATTGGAGGGCCGGGACTAGATGAAAAACTGTTTTTT; CDR3 protein: CASSLGIGGPGLDEKLFF
clone size: many; V gene: TRBV2; J gene: TRBJ2-5; D gene: NA; CDR3 DNA: TGTGCCAGCAGTTCGGACAGCCAAGAGACCCAGTACTTC; CDR3 protein: CASSSDSQETQYF
clone size: few; V gene: TRBV5-1; J gene: TRBJ2-3; D gene: NA; CDR3 DNA: TGCGCCAGCACTTCGGGAGCTAGCACAGATACGCAGTGTTTT; CDR3 protein: CASTSGASTDTQCF
clone size: NA; V gene: TRBV11-3; J gene: TRBJ1-5; D gene: NA; CDR3 DNA: TGTGCCAGCAGCTCCCTGGGGAGCAATCAGCCCCAGCATTTT; CDR3 protein: CASSSLGSNQPQHF
clone size: NA; V gene: TRBV5-1; J gene: TRBJ1-2; D gene: NA; CDR3 DNA: TGCGCCAGCAGCTTGGAGTCAGGGGACTATGGCTACACCTTC; CDR3 protein: CASSLESGDYGYTF
clone size: NA; V gene: TRBV5-6; J gene: TRBJ2-2; D gene: TRBD2; CDR3 DNA: TGTGCCAGCAGCGTCAGGACTAGCGGGAGTCACACCGGGGAGCTGTTTTTT; CDR3 protein: CASSVRTSGSHTGELFF
clone size: many; V gene: TRBV2; J gene: TRBJ1-6; D gene: TRBD1; CDR3 DNA: TGTGCCAGCAGTCCGGGACAGGGCTATAATTCACCCCTCCACTTT; CDR3 protein: CASSPGQGYNSPLHF
clone size: many; V gene: TRBV2; J gene: TRBJ1-2; D gene: NA; CDR3 DNA: TGTGCCAGCACAATCCAGGGGACCTCCTATGGCTACACCTTC; CDR3 protein: CASTIQGTSYGYTF
clone size: many; V gene: TRBV12-3/TRBV12-4; J gene: TRBJ2-2; D gene: TRBD2; CDR3 DNA: TGTGCCAGCACCTTCCGGCTAGCGGGACCTACTTCCCGGGGCACCGGGGAGCTGTTTTTT; CDR3 protein: CASTFRLAGPTSRGTGELFF
clone size: many; V gene: TRBV29-1; J gene: TRBJ1-2; D gene: TRBD1; CDR3 DNA: TGCAGCGTTTTCGACAGGGGGGTAGATGGCTACACCTTC; CDR3 protein: CSVFDRGVDGYTF
clone size: many; V gene: TRBV2; J gene: TRBJ2-7; D gene: NA; CDR3 DNA: TGTGCCAGCAGTCTCGGTAGGGGGGGGTCCTACGAGCAGTACTTC; CDR3 protein: CASSLGRGGSYEQYF
clone size: many; V gene: TRBV19; J gene: TRBJ2-3; D gene: NA; CDR3 DNA: TGTGCCAGCGCAGCGACAGATACGCAGTATTTT; CDR3 protein: CASAATDTQYF
clone size: many; V gene: TRBV12-3/TRBV12-4; J gene: TRBJ1-2; D gene: NA; CDR3 DNA: TGTGCCAGCAGTTTCTCCAGGGTGGGCTATGGCTACACCTTC; CDR3 protein: CASSFSRVGYGYTF
clone size: NA; V gene: TRBV24-1; J gene: TRBJ1-4; D gene: TRBD1; CDR3 DNA: TGTGCCACCAGTGATACGACAGGGGCTAGTGAAAAACTGTTTTTT; CDR3 protein: CATSDTTGASEKLFF
clone size: many; V gene: TRBV12-3/TRBV12-4; J gene: TRBJ2-5; D gene: TRBD2; CDR3 DNA: TGTGCCAGCAGTCTTCACATAGGGACTAGCGGATCACAAGAGACCCAGTACTTC; CDR3 protein: CASSLHIGTSGSQETQYF
clone size: many; V gene: TRBV2; J gene: TRBJ2-5; D gene: NA; CDR3 DNA: TGTGCCAGCACCCCGGGCCGGGAGACCCAGTACTTC; CDR3 protein: CASTPGRETQYF
clone size: NA; V gene: TRBV6-2/TRBV6-3; J gene: TRBJ2-7; D gene: TRBD1; CDR3 DNA: TGTGCCAGCAGGTATACAGGGGAACCGTGGCGGACCGACTACGAGCAGTACTTC; CDR3 protein: CASRYTGEPWRTDYEQYF
clone size: many; V gene: TRBV28; J gene: TRBJ2-3; D gene: NA; CDR3 DNA: TGTGCCAGCAGCCCGCCGAAGGGCTCCTCCAGGGAGTATACGCAGTATTTT; CDR3 protein: CASSPPKGSSREYTQYF
clone size: many; V gene: TRBV27; J gene: TRBJ1-6; D gene: NA; CDR3 DNA: TGTGCCAGCAGTTTCGACAGAAATTCACCCCTCCACTTT; CDR3 protein: CASSFDRNSPLHF
clone size: NA; V gene: TRBV10-1; J gene: TRBJ2-7; D gene: NA; CDR3 DNA: TGCGCCAGCAGTGACCCGGGAAGCTACGAGCAGTACTTC; CDR3 protein: CASSDPGSYEQYF
clone size: few; V gene: TRBV6-2/TRBV6-3; J gene: TRBJ2-4; D gene: NA; CDR3 DNA: TGTGCCAGCAGTCGCCCCCAAGCGGTGACCAAAAACATTCAGTACTTC; CDR3 protein: CASSRPQAVTKNIQYF
clone size: NA; V gene: TRBV28; J gene: TRBJ1-1; D gene: NA; CDR3 DNA: TGTGCCAGCAGTTTTGGGGGGGGGGGATTTGAAGCTTTCTTT; CDR3 protein: CASSFGGGGFEAFF
clone size: many; V gene: TRBV19; J gene: TRBJ1-3; D gene: NA; CDR3 DNA: TGTGCCAGTAGTGTGGATGTGGAGGTTGGAAACACCATATATTTT; CDR3 protein: CASSVDVEVGNTIYF
clone size: few; V gene: TRBV6-2/TRBV6-3; J gene: TRBJ1-6; D gene: NA; CDR3 DNA: TGTGCCAGCACTGCCAGGAGAAATTCACCCCTCCACTTT; CDR3 protein: CASTARRNSPLHF
clone size: many; V gene: TRBV19; J gene: TRBJ2-1; D gene: NA; CDR3 DNA: TGTGCCAGTAGTATAGGGTGGGAGACTAACAATGAGCAGTTCTTC; CDR3 protein: CASSIGWETNNEQFF
clone size: many; V gene: TRBV30; J gene: TRBJ2-1; D gene: TRBD2; CDR3 DNA: TGTGCCTGGAGTGTTAGGGCTAGCGGGATATACTACAATGAGCAGTTCTTC; CDR3 protein: CAWSVRASGIYYNEQFF
clone size: NA; V gene: TRBV4-2; J gene: TRBJ2-5; D gene: TRBD2; CDR3 DNA: TGTGCCAGCAGCCAAGGCGGGAGGGTTGAGACCCAGTACTTC; CDR3 protein: CASSQGGRVETQYF
clone size: many; V gene: TRBV29-1; J gene: TRBJ2-5; D gene: NA; CDR3 DNA: TGCAGCGTTGAAGAGGCGGTGAGAGGGGGAGAGACCCAGTACTTC; CDR3 protein: CSVEEAVRGGETQYF
clone size: few; V gene: TRBV12-3/TRBV12-4; J gene: TRBJ2-7; D gene: NA; CDR3 DNA: TGTGCCAGCAGTTTCTCCCACCTTTACGAGCAGTACTTC; CDR3 protein: CASSFSHLYEQYF